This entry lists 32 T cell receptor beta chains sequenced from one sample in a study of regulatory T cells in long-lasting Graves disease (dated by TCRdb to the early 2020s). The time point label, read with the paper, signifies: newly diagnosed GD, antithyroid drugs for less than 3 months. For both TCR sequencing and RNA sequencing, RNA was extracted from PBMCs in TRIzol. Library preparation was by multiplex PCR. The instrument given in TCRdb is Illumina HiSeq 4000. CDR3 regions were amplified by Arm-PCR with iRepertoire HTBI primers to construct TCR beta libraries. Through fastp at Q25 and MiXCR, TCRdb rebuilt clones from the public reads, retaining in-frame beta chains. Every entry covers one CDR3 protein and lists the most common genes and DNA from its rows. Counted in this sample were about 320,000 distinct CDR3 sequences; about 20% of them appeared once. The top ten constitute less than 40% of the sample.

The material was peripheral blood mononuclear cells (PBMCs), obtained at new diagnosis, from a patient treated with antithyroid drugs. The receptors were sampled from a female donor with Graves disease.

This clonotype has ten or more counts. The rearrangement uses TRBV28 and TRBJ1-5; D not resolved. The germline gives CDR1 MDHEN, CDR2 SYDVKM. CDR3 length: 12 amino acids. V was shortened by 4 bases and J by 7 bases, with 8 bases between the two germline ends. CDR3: CASSSQTQPQHF. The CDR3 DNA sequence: TGTGCCAGCAGTTCACAGACACAGCCCCAGCATTTT.

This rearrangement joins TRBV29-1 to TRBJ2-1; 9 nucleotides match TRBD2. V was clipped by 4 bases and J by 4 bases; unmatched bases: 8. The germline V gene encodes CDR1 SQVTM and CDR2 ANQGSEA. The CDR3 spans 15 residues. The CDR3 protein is CSVVWLAGIYNEQFF. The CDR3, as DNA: TGCAGCGTTGTTTGGCTAGCGGGAATTTACAATGAGCAGTTCTTC.

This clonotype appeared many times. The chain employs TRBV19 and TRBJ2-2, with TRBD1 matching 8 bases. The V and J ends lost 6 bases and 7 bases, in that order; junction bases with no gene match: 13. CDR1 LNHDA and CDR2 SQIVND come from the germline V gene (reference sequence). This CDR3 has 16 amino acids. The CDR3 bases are TGTGCCAGTAGCCATAGCCAGGGGGCGGTTGTCGGGGAGCTGTTTTTT. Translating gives CASSHSQGAVVGELFF. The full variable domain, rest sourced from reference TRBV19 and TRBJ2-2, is DGGITQSPKYLFRKEGQNVTLSCEQNLNHDAMYWYRQDPGQGLRLIYYSQIVNDFQKGDIAEGYSVSREKKESFPLTVTSAQKNPTAFYLCASSHSQGAVVGELFFGEGSRLTVL.

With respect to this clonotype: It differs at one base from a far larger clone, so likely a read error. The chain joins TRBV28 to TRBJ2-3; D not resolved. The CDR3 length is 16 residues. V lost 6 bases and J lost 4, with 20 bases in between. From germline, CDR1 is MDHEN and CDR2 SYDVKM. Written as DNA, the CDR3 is TGTGCCAGCAGCTGGAATGCGGTAGCTTGGGCAGATACGCAGTATTTT. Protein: CASSWNAVAWADTQYF.

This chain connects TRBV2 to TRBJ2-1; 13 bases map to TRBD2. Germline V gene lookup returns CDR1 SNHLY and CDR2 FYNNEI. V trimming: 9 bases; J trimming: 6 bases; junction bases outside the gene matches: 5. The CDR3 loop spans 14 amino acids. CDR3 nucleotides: TGTGCCAGTGGAACTAGCGGGAGGGCCAATGAGCAGTTCTTC. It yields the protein CASGTSGRANEQFF.

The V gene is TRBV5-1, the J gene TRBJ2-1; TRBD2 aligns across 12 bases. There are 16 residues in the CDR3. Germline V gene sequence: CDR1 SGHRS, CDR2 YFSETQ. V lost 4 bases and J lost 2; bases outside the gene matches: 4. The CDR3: CASSPGLAGTYNEQFF. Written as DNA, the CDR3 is TGCGCCAGCAGCCCCGGACTAGCGGGAACCTACAATGAGCAGTTCTTC.

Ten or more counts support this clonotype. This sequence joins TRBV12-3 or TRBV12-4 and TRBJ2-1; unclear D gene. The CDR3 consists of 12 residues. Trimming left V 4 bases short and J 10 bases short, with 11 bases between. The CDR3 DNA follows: TGTGCCAGCAGTTACGACCAGGCAGAGCAGTTCTTC. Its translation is CASSYDQAEQFF.

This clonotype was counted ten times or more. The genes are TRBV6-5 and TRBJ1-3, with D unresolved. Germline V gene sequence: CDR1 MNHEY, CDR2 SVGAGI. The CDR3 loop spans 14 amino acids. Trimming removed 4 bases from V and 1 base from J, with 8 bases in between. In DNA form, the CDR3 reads TGTGCCAGCAGTTCGCAGAGTTCTGGAAACACCATATATTTT. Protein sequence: CASSSQSSGNTIYF.

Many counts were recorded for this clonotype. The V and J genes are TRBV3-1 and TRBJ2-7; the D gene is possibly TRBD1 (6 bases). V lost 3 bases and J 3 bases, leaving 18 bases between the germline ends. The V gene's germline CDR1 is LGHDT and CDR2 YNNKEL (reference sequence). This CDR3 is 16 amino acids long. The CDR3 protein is CASSQSDGTGYYEQYF. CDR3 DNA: TGTGCCAGCAGCCAGTCCGACGGCACAGGGTACTACGAGCAGTACTTC.

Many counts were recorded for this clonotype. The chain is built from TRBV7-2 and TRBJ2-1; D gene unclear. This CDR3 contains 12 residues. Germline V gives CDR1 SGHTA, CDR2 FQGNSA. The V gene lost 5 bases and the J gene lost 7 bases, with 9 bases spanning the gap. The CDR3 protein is CASSVNRNEQFF. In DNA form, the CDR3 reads TGTGCCAGCAGCGTGAACCGGAATGAGCAGTTCTTC.

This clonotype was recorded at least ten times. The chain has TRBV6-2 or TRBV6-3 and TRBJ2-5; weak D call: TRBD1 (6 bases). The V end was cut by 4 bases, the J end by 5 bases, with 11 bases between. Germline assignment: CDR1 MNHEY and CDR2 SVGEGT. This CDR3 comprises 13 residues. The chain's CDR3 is CASSLGQMETQYF. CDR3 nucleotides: TGTGCCAGCAGTTTAGGACAGATGGAGACCCAGTACTTC.

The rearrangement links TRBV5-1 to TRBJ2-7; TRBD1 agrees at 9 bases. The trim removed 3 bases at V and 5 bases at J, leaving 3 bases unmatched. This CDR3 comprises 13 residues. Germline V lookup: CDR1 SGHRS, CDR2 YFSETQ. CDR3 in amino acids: CASSWGQGDEQYF. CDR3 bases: TGCGCCAGCAGCTGGGGACAGGGCGACGAGCAGTACTTC. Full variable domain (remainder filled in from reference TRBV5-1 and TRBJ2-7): KAGVTQTPRYLIKTRGQQVTLSCSPISGHRSVSWYQQTPGQGLQFLFEYFSETQRNKGNFPGRFSGRQFSNSRSEMNVSTLELGDSALYLCASSWGQGDEQYFGPGTRLTVT.

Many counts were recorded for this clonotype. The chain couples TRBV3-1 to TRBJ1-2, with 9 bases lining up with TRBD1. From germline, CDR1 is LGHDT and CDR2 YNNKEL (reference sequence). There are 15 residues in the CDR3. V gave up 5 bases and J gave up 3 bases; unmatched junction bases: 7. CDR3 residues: CASSGGQGIHYGYTF. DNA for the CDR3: TGTGCCAGCAGCGGGGGACAGGGAATACACTATGGCTACACCTTC.

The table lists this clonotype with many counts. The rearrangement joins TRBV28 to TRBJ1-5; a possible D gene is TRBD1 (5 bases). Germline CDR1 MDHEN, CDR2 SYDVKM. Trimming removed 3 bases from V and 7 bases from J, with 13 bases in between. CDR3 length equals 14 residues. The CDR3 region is CASSFRGEQQPQHF. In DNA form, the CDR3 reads TGTGCCAGCAGTTTCCGAGGGGAACAACAGCCCCAGCATTTT.

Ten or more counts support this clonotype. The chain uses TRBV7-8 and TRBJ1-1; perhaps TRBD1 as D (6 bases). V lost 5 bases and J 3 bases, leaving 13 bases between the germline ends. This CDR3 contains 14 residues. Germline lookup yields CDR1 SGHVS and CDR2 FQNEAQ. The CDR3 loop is CASSGQTGDTEAFF. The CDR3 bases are TGTGCCAGCAGCGGGCAGACAGGCGACACTGAAGCTTTCTTT. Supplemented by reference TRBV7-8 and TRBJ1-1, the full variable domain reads GAGVSQSPRYKVAKRGQDVALRCDPISGHVSLFWYQQALGQGPEFLTYFQNEAQLDKSGLPSDRFFAERPEGSVSTLKIQRTQQEDSAVYLCASSGQTGDTEAFFGQGTRLTVV.

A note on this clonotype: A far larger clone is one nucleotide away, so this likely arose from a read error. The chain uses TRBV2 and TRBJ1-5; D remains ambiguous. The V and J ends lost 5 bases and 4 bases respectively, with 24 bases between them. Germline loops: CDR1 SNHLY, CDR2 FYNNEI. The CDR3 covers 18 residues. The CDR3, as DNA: TGTGCCAGCAGTCCCTCCAAAGGTTGGAGTGTATGGAATCAGCCCCAGCATTTT. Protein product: CASSPSKGWSVWNQPQHF.

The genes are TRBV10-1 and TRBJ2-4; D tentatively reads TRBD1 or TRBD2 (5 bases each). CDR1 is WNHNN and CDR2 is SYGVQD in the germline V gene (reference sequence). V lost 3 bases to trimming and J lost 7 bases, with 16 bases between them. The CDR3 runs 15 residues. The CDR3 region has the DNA TGCGCCAGCAGTGACCCGGGGACCCCCACGAACATTCAGTACTTC. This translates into CASSDPGTPTNIQYF.

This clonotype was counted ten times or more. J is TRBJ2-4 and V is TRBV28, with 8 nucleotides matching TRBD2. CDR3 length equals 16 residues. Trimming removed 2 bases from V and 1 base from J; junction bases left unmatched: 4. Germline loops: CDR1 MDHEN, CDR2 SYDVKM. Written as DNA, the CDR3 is TGTGCCAGCAGTTTAAGAGCGGGAGTTGCCAAAAACATTCAGTACTTC. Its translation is CASSLRAGVAKNIQYF. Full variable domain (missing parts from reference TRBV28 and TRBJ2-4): DVKVTQSSRYLVKRTGEKVFLECVQDMDHENMFWYRQDPGLGLRLIYFSYDVKMKEKGDIPEGYSVSREKKERFSLILESASTNQTSMYLCASSLRAGVAKNIQYFGAGTRLSVL.

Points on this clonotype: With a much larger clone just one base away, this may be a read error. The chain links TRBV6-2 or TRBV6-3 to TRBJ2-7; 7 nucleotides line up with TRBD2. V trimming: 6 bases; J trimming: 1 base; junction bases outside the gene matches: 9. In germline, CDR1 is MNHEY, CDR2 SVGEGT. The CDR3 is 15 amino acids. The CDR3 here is CASREGPAGSYEQYF. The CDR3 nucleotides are TGTGCCAGCAGGGAAGGACCAGCGGGATCCTACGAGCAGTACTTC.

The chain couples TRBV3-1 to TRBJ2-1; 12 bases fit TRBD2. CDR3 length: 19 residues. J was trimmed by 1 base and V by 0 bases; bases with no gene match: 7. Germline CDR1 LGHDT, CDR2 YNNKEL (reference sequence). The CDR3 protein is CASSQDSLAGGSSYNEQFF. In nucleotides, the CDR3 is TGTGCCAGCAGCCAAGATTCACTAGCGGGAGGTTCATCCTACAATGAGCAGTTCTTC.

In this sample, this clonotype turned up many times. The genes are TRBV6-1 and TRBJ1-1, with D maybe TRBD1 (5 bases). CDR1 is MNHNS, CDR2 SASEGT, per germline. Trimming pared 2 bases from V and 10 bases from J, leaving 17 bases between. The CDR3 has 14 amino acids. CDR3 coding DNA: TGTGCCAGCAGTGAAACGGGACCCAAGTCCGGAGCTTTCTTT. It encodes CASSETGPKSGAFF.

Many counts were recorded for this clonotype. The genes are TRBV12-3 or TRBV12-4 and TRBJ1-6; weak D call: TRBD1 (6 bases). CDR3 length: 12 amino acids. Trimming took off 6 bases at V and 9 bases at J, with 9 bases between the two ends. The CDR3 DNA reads TGTGCCAGCAGACTACAGGGTTCACCCCTCCACTTT. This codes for CASRLQGSPLHF.

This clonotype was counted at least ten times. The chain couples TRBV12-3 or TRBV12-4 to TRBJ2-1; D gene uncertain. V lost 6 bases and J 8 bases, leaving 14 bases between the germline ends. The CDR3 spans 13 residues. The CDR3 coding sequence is TGTGCCAGCAGACGCCTGTTCAAATATGAGCAGTTCTTC. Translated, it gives CASRRLFKYEQFF.

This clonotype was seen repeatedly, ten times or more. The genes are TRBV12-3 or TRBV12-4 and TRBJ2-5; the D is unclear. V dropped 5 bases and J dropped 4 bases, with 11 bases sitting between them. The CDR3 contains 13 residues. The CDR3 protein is CASSLTKGETQYF. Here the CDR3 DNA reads TGTGCCAGCAGTCTCACAAAGGGAGAGACCCAGTACTTC.

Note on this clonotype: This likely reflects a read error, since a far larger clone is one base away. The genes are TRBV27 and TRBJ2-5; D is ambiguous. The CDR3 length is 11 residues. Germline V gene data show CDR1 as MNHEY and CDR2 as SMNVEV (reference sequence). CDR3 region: CAGSSGETQYF. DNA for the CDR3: TGTGCCGGCAGTTCTGGAGAGACCCAGTACTTC.

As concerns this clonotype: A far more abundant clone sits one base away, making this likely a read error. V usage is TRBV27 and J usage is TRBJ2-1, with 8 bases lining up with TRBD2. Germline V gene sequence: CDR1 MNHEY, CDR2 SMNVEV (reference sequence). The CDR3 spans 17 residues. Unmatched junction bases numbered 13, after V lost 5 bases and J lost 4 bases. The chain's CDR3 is CASSDSSGSGPYNEQFF. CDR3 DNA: TGTGCCAGCAGTGATTCCAGCGGGAGTGGCCCGTACAATGAGCAGTTCTTC.

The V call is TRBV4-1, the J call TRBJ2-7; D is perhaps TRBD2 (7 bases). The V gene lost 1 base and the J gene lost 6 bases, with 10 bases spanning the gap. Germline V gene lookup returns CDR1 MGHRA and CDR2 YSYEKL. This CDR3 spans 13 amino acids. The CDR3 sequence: CASSQVRGPEQYF. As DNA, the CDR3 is TGCGCCAGCAGCCAAGTGCGGGGGCCCGAGCAGTACTTC.

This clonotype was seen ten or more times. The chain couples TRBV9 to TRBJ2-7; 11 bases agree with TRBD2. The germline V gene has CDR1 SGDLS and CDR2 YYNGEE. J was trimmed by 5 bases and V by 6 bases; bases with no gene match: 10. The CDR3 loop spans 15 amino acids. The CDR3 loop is CASTLSGRAGDEQYF. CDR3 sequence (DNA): TGTGCCAGCACCCTTAGCGGGAGGGCCGGCGACGAGCAGTACTTC.

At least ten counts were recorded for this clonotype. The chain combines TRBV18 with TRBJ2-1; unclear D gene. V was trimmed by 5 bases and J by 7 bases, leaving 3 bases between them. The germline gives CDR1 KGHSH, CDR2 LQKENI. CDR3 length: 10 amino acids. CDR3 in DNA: TGTGCCAGCTCAGCTAATGAGCAGTTCTTC. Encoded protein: CASSANEQFF.

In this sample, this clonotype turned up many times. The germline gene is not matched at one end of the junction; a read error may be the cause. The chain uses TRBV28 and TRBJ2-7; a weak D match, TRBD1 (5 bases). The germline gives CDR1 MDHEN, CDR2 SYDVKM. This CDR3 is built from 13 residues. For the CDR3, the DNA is TGTGCCGGCAGTTGGACAAACACCTACGAGCAGTACTTC. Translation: CAGSWTNTYEQYF.

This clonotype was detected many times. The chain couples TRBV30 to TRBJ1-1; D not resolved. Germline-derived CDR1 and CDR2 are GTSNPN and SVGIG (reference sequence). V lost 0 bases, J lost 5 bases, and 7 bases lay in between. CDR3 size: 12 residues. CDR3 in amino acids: CAWSVGETEAFF. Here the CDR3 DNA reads TGTGCCTGGAGTGTAGGAGAGACTGAAGCTTTCTTT.

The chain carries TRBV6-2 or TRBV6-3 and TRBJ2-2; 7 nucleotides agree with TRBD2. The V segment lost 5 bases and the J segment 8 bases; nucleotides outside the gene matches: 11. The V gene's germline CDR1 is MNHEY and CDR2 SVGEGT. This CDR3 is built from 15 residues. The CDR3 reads CASSTGTGLPGELFF. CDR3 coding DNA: TGTGCCAGCAGTACCGGGACGGGACTACCGGGGGAGCTGTTTTTT.